This T cell receptor (beta chain) originates from a study of T cells after posttransplantation cyclophosphamide. Findings and caveats of the study: Recipient CMV seropositivity and CMV reactivation strongly tracked TRB clonality. Skin or GI-infiltrating T cells shared few TRB sequences with blood. Later post-transplant blood repertoires were often dominated by donor CD8+ memory clones.

This clone has a single count. No antigen is known for it. J was trimmed by 6 bases and V by 4 bases; bases with no gene match: 6. The CDR3 loop spans 14 amino acids. The germline CDR1 and CDR2 sequences are SNHLY and FYNNEI. Assay: immunoSEQ multiplex PCR; the TCRdb copy retains only in-frame clones and omits some. The sample includes some 21,000 clones, about 98% seen only once; the top ten take about 0.14%. On the day of bone marrow donation, the related graft donor provided peripheral blood. The sequenced material came from naive CD8+ T cells sorted from PBMCs. This chain links TRBV2 with TRBJ2-4; 7 bases agree with TRBD2. The sequence derives from a man in his forties in good health, CMV-negative, and a related stem cell transplant donor. The chain's CDR3 is CASSARDYSNIQYF. The CDR3, as DNA: TGTGCCAGCAGTGCCCGGGACTACTCAAACATTCAGTACTTC.